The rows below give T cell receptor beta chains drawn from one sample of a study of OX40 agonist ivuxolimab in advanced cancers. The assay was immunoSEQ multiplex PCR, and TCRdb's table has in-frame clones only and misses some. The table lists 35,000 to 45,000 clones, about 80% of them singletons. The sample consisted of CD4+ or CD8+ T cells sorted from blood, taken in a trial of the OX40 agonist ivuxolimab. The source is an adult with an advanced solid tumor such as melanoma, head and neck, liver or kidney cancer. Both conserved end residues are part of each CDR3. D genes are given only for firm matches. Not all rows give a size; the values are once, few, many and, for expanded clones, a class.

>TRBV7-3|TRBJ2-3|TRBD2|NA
CASGTGGTDTQYF
TGTGCCAGCGGGACGGGAGGTACAGATACGCAGTATTTT
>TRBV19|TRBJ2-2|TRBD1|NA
CASSIFTGGSGELFF
TGTGCCAGTAGTATTTTCACAGGGGGCTCCGGGGAGCTGTTTTTT
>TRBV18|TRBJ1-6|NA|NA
CASSPPTYNSPLHF
TGTGCCAGCTCACCACCAACGTATAATTCACCCCTCCACTTT
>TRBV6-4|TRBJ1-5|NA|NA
CASSVLARAGNQPQHF
TGTGCCAGCAGTGTACTTGCTCGGGCGGGCAATCAGCCCCAGCATTTT
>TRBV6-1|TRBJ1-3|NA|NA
CASSERAGPGNTIYF
TGTGCCAGCAGTGAAAGGGCAGGCCCTGGAAACACCATATATTTT
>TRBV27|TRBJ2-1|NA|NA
CATSGAHNEQFF
TGTGCCACTTCAGGGGCGCACAATGAGCAGTTCTTC
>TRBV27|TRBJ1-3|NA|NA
CASRSRGQGNTIYF
TGTGCCAGCAGATCCAGAGGACAGGGAAACACCATATATTTT
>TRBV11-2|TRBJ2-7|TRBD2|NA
CASSLVGLAGLYEQYF
TGTGCCAGCAGCTTAGTGGGACTAGCGGGGCTCTACGAGCAGTACTTC
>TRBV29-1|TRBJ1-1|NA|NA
CSGQDPTGGGVNTEAFF
TGCAGCGGACAGGACCCCACGGGTGGGGGGGTGAACACTGAAGCTTTCTTT
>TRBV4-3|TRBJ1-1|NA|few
CASSRAQDVKNTEAFF
TGCGCCAGCAGTCGAGCCCAGGACGTAAAGAACACTGAAGCTTTCTTT
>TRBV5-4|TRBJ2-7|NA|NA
CASSPRVGVYEQYF
TGTGCCAGCAGCCCCCGAGTCGGGGTTTACGAGCAGTACTTC
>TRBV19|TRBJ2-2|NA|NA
CASSIRGYTGELFF
TGTGCCAGTAGTATCCGGGGGTACACCGGGGAGCTGTTTTTT
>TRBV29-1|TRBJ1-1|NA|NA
CSVLDTWTEAFF
TGCAGCGTGTTGGACACTTGGACTGAAGCTTTCTTT
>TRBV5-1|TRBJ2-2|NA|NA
CASAQGSGELFF
TGCGCCAGCGCACAGGGTAGCGGGGAGCTGTTTTTT
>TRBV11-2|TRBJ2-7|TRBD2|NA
CASSPGGIAGGLYEQYF
TGTGCCAGCAGCCCAGGGGGGATAGCGGGAGGCCTCTACGAGCAGTACTTC
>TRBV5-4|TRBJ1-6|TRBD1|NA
CASSRDRVNSPLHF
TGTGCCAGCTCCAGGGACAGGGTGAATTCACCCCTCCACTTT
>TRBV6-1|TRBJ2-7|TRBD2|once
CASSELSGGTYEQYF
TGTGCCAGCAGTGAACTTAGCGGGGGTACCTACGAGCAGTACTTC
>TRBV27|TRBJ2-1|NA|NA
CASGPLGLVEYNEQFF
TGTGCCAGCGGCCCCCTGGGGTTGGTGGAATACAATGAGCAGTTCTTC